The 20 T cell receptor beta chains given below trace back to one sample, sequenced in a study of human T cells and chemical hapten exposure. In TCRdb, the RACE reads were re-called with MiXCR into one record per CDR3 protein. The sample has some 200,000 distinct CDR3 sequences, nearly 30% seen once; the top ten hold roughly 3%. Documented time point: pre-sensitization, week 0. As for treatment: therapeutic diphenylcyclopropenone sensitization with weekly scalp DPC. Sequencing was performed on whole blood, taken in connection with sensitization to the hapten diphenylcyclopropenone (DPC). These receptors came from a woman aged 25 to 39 with alopecia areata. Some clones in this sample may be carry-over from other donors' samples.

This clonotype has just a few counts. This sequence joins TRBV29-1 and TRBJ1-2, with D maybe TRBD1 (6 bases). In germline, CDR1 is SQVTM, CDR2 ANQGSEA. V shed 6 bases and J shed 7 bases, with 15 bases lying between them. The CDR3 is 12 residues long. The CDR3 loop reads CSVGGRDRGYTF. The CDR3 nucleotides read TGCAGCGTGGGGGGCAGGGATCGTGGCTACACCTTC.

The rearrangement uses TRBV6-2 or TRBV6-3 and TRBJ2-1; no clear D gene. V lost 5 bases and J lost 9, with 8 bases in between. This CDR3 is 11 amino acids long. Germline loops: CDR1 MNHEY, CDR2 SVGEGT. CDR3 DNA: TGTGCCAGCAGTACGAGCAGTGAGCAGTTCTTC. This encodes CASSTSSEQFF.

This chain joins TRBV11-3 and TRBJ2-3, with D unclear. Trimming took 5 bases from V and 6 from J, leaving 15 bases between them. The CDR3 covers 14 residues. Germline lookup yields CDR1 SGHNT and CDR2 YENEEA. The CDR3 nucleotides are TGTGCCAGCAGCACGACTTCGCTCTCCGATACGCAGTATTTT. Protein sequence: CASSTTSLSDTQYF.

The chain uses TRBV5-1 and TRBJ2-7, with 8 bases lining up with TRBD2. Trimming took 8 bases from V and 0 from J; bases not matched to a gene: 10. This CDR3 region has 15 residues. Germline V gives CDR1 SGHRS, CDR2 YFSETQ. The CDR3 DNA follows: TGCGCCAGTCACCCGGGGGGGGTGAACTCCTACGAGCAGTACTTC. Encoded protein: CASHPGGVNSYEQYF.

This clonotype was detected ten times or more. The genes are TRBV20-1 and TRBJ2-7, with D possibly being TRBD1 or TRBD2 (5 bases each). CDR1 and CDR2 (germline): DFQATT, SNEGSKA (reference sequence). The CDR3 runs to 16 residues. Trimming pared 3 bases from V and 4 bases from J, leaving 22 bases between. CDR3 coding DNA: TGCAGTGCTAGGGTTCCGACAGTAGGCAGGGAGTACGAGCAGTACTTC. Its translation: CSARVPTVGREYEQYF.

The CDR3 DNA reads as TGTGCCAGCACCGTCGGGGAGGGGGGGTCATACAATGAGCAGTTCTTC. The encoded protein is CASTVGEGGSYNEQFF. The chain has TRBV9 and TRBJ2-1; D might be TRBD2 (7 bases). The germline gives CDR1 SGDLS, CDR2 YYNGEE. CDR3 size: 16 residues. The V gene lost 6 bases and the J gene lost 4 bases, with 20 bases spanning the gap.

In this sample, this clonotype turned up a few times. This chain uses TRBV12-3 or TRBV12-4 with TRBJ2-2; D unclear. V gave up 5 bases and J gave up 5 bases, with 6 bases separating them. This CDR3 contains 12 residues. This CDR3 reads CASSIDTGELFF. The CDR3 nucleotides read TGTGCCAGCAGTATAGATACCGGGGAGCTGTTTTTT.

This rearrangement joins TRBV7-2 to TRBJ2-7, with D tentatively TRBD2 (6 bases). This CDR3 comprises 17 residues. Trimming cost V 0 bases and J 2 bases, with 17 bases left between them. Germline assignment: CDR1 SGHTA and CDR2 FQGNSA. CDR3 amino acids: CASSLASARGRTYEQYF. CDR3 DNA sequence: TGTGCCAGCAGCTTAGCTTCTGCGCGTGGGAGGACCTACGAGCAGTACTTC.

This clonotype appeared a few times. The chain has TRBV9 and TRBJ2-2; 7 positions match TRBD2. Germline-derived CDR1 and CDR2 are SGDLS and YYNGEE. Losses at the gene ends were 1 base for V and 3 bases for J; bases not matched to a gene: 6. This CDR3 has 16 residues. This CDR3 is CASSVSSGGYTGELFF. The DNA of the CDR3 is TGTGCCAGCAGCGTAAGCTCGGGAGGATACACCGGGGAGCTGTTTTTT.

The chain carries TRBV28 and TRBJ1-2, with a weak D call TRBD1 (6 bases). The CDR3 extends over 13 amino acids. Per germline, CDR1 MDHEN and CDR2 SYDVKM. Trimming shortened V by 9 bases and J by 4 bases, and 15 bases separated the two germline ends. The CDR3 DNA follows: TGTGCCAGTACCACCGGGGGGGCCTATGGCTACACCTTC. This codes for CASTTGGAYGYTF.

The rearrangement joins TRBV6-1 to TRBJ1-2, with 9 bases identical to TRBD1. This CDR3 spans 12 amino acids. Per germline, CDR1 MNHNS and CDR2 SASEGT. V was pared by 7 bases and J by 8 bases, with 5 bases of the junction left unmatched. The CDR3 reads CASTPTGGGYTF. As DNA, the CDR3 is TGTGCCAGCACCCCGACAGGGGGAGGCTACACCTTC.

The sample holds a few counts of this clonotype. This chain uses TRBV28 with TRBJ1-1; TRBD1 agrees at 7 bases. From germline, CDR1 is MDHEN and CDR2 SYDVKM. This CDR3 is built from 15 residues. Trimming took 4 bases from V and 1 from J; bases not matched to a gene: 6. The CDR3 DNA is TGTGCCAGCAGTTCCTACAGGGGACCGAACACTGAAGCTTTCTTT. Protein: CASSSYRGPNTEAFF.

The chain couples TRBV20-1 to TRBJ1-2, with TRBD1 matching 7 bases. The J segment lost 0 bases and the V segment lost 7 bases, leaving 5 bases of the junction unmatched. CDR1 is DFQATT, CDR2 SNEGSKA, per germline (reference sequence). This CDR3 has 13 residues. DNA of the CDR3: TGCAGTGTGATGACAGGGACTAACTATGGCTACACCTTC. Translated, it gives CSVMTGTNYGYTF.

The J gene is TRBJ2-2, the V gene TRBV7-8; weak D call: TRBD2 (6 bases). Germline CDR1 reads SGHVS; CDR2 reads FQNEAQ. The CDR3 totals 14 residues. V lost 7 bases and J 6 bases, leaving 15 bases between the germline ends. The CDR3: CASNLVAAAGELFF. The CDR3 region has the DNA TGTGCCAGCAACCTCGTAGCGGCCGCCGGGGAGCTGTTTTTT.

This clonotype showed up just a few times. This chain links TRBV25-1 with TRBJ1-1; maybe TRBD1 (6 bases). Trimming cost V 5 bases and J 2 bases, with 12 bases left between them. The CDR3 is 14 amino acids. Germline V CDR1 and CDR2: MGHDK, SYGVNS. CDR3 loop: CASSTSTGNTEAFF. CDR3 nucleotides: TGTGCCAGCAGTACCTCGACAGGTAACACTGAAGCTTTCTTT.

The gene calls are TRBV18 and TRBJ2-2; 10 bases map to TRBD2. The germline V gene encodes CDR1 KGHSH and CDR2 LQKENI. The CDR3 has 17 amino acids. The trim removed 5 bases at V and 0 bases at J, leaving 6 bases unmatched. The CDR3 DNA follows: TGTGCCAGCTCAAACCTGGGACTAGCGTCGAACACCGGGGAGCTGTTTTTT. Encoded protein: CASSNLGLASNTGELFF.

This clonotype was detected only once. This chain joins TRBV28 and TRBJ2-5, with 10 bases fitting TRBD2. Germline V gene lookup returns CDR1 MDHEN and CDR2 SYDVKM. V lost 5 bases to trimming and J lost 4 bases; unmatched junction nucleotides: 7. The CDR3 has 15 amino acids. The CDR3 protein is CASSRSGGTGETQYF. Written as DNA, the CDR3 is TGTGCCAGCAGTCGTAGCGGGGGGACTGGAGAGACCCAGTACTTC.

This clonotype was seen only a few times. This chain uses TRBV27 with TRBJ1-4; D is possibly TRBD1 (6 bases). CDR1 is MNHEY and CDR2 is SMNVEV in the germline V gene (reference sequence). Trimming cost V 5 bases and J 0 bases, with 13 bases left between them. CDR3 length: 16 residues. The CDR3 sequence: CASSETGFPTNEKLFF. CDR3 DNA sequence: TGTGCCAGCAGTGAGACAGGCTTCCCAACTAATGAAAAACTGTTTTTT.

The chain links TRBV3-1 to TRBJ1-1; D perhaps matches TRBD1 (5 bases). The ends were cut back, 3 bases at V and 11 bases at J, with 16 bases in the middle. The CDR3 length is 13 residues. Germline CDR1 and CDR2: LGHDT and YNNKEL (reference sequence). In DNA form, the CDR3 reads TGTGCCAGCAGCCACCCTTGGGACCGTGTGGCTTTCTTT. This codes for CASSHPWDRVAFF.

The CDR3 spells CASSQDPGTFFSGANVLTF. CDR3 nucleotides: TGCGCCAGCAGCCAAGATCCCGGGACATTCTTCTCTGGGGCCAACGTCCTGACTTTC. This chain joins TRBV4-1 and TRBJ2-6; TRBD1 might be the D (6 bases). The CDR3 covers 19 residues. Germline V CDR1 and CDR2: MGHRA, YSYEKL. The V and J ends lost 0 bases and 0 bases respectively, with 15 bases between them.